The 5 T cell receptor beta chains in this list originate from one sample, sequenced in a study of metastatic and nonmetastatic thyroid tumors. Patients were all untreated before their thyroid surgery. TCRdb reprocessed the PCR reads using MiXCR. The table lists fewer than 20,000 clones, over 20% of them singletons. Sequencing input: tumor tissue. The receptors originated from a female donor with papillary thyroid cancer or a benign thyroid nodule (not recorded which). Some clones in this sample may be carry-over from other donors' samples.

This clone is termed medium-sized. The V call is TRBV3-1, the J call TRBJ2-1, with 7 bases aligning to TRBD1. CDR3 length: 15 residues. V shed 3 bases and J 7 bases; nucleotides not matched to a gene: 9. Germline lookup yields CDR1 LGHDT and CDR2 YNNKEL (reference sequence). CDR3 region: CASSHDPTGNNEQFF. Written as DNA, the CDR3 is TGTGCCAGCAGCCACGACCCGACAGGGAATAATGAGCAGTTCTTC.

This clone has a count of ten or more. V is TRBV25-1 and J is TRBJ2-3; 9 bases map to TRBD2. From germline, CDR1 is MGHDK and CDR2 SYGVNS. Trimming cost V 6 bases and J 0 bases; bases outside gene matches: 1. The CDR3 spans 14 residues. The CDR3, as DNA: TGTGCCAGCAGAACTAGCGGGAGCACAGATACGCAGTATTTT. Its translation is CASRTSGSTDTQYF.

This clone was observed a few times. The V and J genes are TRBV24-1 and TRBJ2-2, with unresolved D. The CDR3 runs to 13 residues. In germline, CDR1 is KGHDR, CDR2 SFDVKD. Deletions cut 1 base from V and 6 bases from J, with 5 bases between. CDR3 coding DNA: TGTGCCACCAGTGATTTAGGGTCCGGGGAGCTGTTTTTT. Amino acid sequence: CATSDLGSGELFF.

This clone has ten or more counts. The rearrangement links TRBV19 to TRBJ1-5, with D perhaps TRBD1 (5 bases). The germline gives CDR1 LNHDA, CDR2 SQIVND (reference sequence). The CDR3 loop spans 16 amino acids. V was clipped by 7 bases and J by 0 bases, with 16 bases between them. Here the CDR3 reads CASNGGISRSNQPQHF. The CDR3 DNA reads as TGTGCCAGTAATGGGGGGATTAGCCGTAGCAATCAGCCCCAGCATTTT.

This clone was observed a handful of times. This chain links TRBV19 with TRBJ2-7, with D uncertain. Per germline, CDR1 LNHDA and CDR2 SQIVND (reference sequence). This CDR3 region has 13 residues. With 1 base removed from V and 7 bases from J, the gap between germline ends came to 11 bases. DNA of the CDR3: TGTGCCAGTAGTATAGTTTCATTCGGGGAGCAGTACTTC. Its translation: CASSIVSFGEQYF.